This T cell receptor beta chain came from a study of technical replicates of blood from a handful of donors. This CDR3 has 15 amino acids. The V end lost 0 bases, the J end lost 2 bases, and 9 bases lay between the germline ends. Per the germline V gene, CDR1 is SGHTA and CDR2 is FQGTGA. The table came from immunoSEQ multiplex PCR; TCRdb's copy has only in-frame clones and leaves some out. The sample lists approximately 94,000 clones, approximately 95% occurring once. The sample was T cells isolated from PBMCs. The receptor was isolated from a human donor in good health. The rearrangement uses TRBV7-3 and TRBJ2-3, with no clear D. CDR3 sequence (DNA): TGTGCCAGCAGCTTAACGGTCGCGGACACAGATACGCAGTATTTT. Residues: CASSLTVADTDTQYF.